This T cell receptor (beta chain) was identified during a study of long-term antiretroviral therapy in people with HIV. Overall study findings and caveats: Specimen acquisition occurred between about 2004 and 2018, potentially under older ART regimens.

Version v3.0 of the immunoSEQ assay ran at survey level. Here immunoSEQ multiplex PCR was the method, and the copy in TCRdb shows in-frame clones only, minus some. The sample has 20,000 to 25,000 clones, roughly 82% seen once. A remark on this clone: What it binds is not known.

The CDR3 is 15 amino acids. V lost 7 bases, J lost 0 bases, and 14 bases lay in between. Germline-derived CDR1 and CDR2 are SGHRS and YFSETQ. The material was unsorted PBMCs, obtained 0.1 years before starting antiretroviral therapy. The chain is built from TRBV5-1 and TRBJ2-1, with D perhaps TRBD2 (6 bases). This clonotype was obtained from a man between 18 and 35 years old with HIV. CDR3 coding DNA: TGCGCCAGCTCCGGGGGAGACCTCTCCTACAATGAGCAGTTCTTC. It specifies CASSGGDLSYNEQFF.